A selection of T cell receptor beta chains follows, all from one sample in a study of blood T cell repertoires in COVID-19. The repertoire was sequenced with immunoSEQ multiplex PCR; TCRdb's copy has only in-frame clones and lacks some. Altogether around 190,000 clones are present, approximately 90% being singletons, with the ten largest covering about 2.1%. The source material was peripheral blood. Receptors originate from a man aged 18 to 35 who had recovered from COVID-19. Both conserved end residues are part of each CDR3. D genes are given only for firm matches.

J gene	D gene	V gene	CDR3 protein	CDR3 DNA
TRBJ2-7	NA	TRBV5-6	CASSLLDGATFYEQYF	TGTGCCAGCAGCTTGTTGGATGGAGCGACTTTCTACGAGCAGTACTTC
TRBJ2-7	TRBD2	TRBV4-1	CASSSSLVAGGEYEQYF	TGCGCCAGCAGCTCTTCTCTTGTAGCGGGAGGGGAGTACGAGCAGTACTTC
TRBJ2-1	NA	TRBV30	CAVLRGSYNEQFF	TGTGCCGTTCTCAGGGGCTCCTACAATGAGCAGTTCTTC
TRBJ1-5	NA	TRBV7-4	CASSSDRYPSNQPQHF	TGTGCCAGCAGCTCGGACAGATACCCTAGCAATCAGCCCCAGCATTTT
TRBJ2-1	NA	TRBV24-1	CATSDGPGLNHEQFF	TGTGCCACCAGTGATGGGCCAGGTTTAAACCATGAGCAGTTCTTC
TRBJ2-4	TRBD1	TRBV9	CASSPDRGVLAKNIQYF	TGTGCCAGCAGCCCAGACAGGGGTGTCTTAGCCAAAAACATTCAGTACTTC
TRBJ2-7	NA	TRBV6-2/TRBV6-3	CASSATTRRSSYEQYF	TGTGCCAGCAGTGCAACGACAAGACGATCCTCCTACGAGCAGTACTTC
TRBJ1-5	TRBD1	TRBV7-8	CASSPQGVKFQPQHF	TGTGCCAGCAGCCCGCAGGGGGTTAAGTTTCAGCCCCAGCATTTT
TRBJ2-1	NA	TRBV5-6	CASSSRLSTYNEQFF	TGTGCCAGCAGCTCTAGACTGTCGACCTACAATGAGCAGTTCTTC
TRBJ2-7	NA	TRBV29-1	CSVRTTGHEQYF	TGCAGCGTTCGGACCACAGGCCACGAGCAGTACTTC
TRBJ2-1	TRBD2	TRBV10-3	CAITPSGNSEQFF	TGTGCCATCACCCCTAGCGGGAATAGCGAGCAGTTCTTC
TRBJ1-6	TRBD1	TRBV9	CASSVGTGGSPLHF	TGTGCCAGCAGCGTAGGTACAGGGGGGTCACCCCTCCACTTT